The rows below give T cell receptor beta chains drawn from one sample of a study of blood T cell repertoires in COVID-19. Profiled with immunoSEQ multiplex PCR; TCRdb holds only in-frame clones, not every one. There are approximately 300,000 clones in the sample; approximately 90% occur only once, and around 4.2% lies in the top ten. The sequencing input was PBMCs or T cells enriched from blood (not recorded which). The receptors here all came from a woman aged 30 to 39 who had been exposed to COVID-19. Each CDR3 is given with its conserved first and last residue. A D gene is named only where the DNA matches it firmly. Part of the rows lack a size; the others show once, few, many or a class for expanded clones.

>15|TRBJ2-1|TRBV19|-|-
CASSIEGSSYNEQFF
TGTGCCAGTAGTATAGAAGGGAGTTCCTACAATGAGCAGTTCTTC
>16|TRBJ2-1|TRBV25-1|TRBD1|-
CASSDGTVLSYNEQFF
TGTGCCAGCAGTGATGGGACAGTTCTATCCTACAATGAGCAGTTCTTC
>15|TRBJ2-3|TRBV27|TRBD2|-
CASSSPGGWGDTQYF
TGTGCCAGCAGTTCCCCCGGGGGGTGGGGAGATACGCAGTATTTT
>15|TRBJ1-1|TRBV15|-|-
CATSRGGTRDTEAFF
TGTGCCACCAGCAGAGGGGGGACACGGGACACTGAAGCTTTCTTT
>15|TRBJ2-7|TRBV19|-|-
CASSMGGGPSYEQYF
TGTGCCAGTAGTATGGGAGGGGGTCCTTCCTACGAGCAGTACTTC
>16|TRBJ2-3|TRBV27|TRBD1|once
CASSTRQGLFTDTQYF
TGTGCCAGCAGTACTCGACAGGGGCTCTTCACAGATACGCAGTATTTT
>15|TRBJ2-1|TRBV19|TRBD2|-
CASSMSGGSYNEQFF
TGTGCCAGTAGTATGAGCGGGGGTAGTTACAATGAGCAGTTCTTC
>15|TRBJ2-1|TRBV7-2|TRBD2|-
CASSLATSGVLEQFF
TGTGCCAGCAGCTTAGCCACTAGCGGGGTGTTGGAGCAGTTCTTC
>14|TRBJ2-3|TRBV24-1|-|-
CATSVGGSADTQYF
TGTGCCACCAGTGTCGGAGGGTCGGCAGATACGCAGTATTTT
>17|TRBJ2-3|TRBV11-2|-|-
CASSSGFVLRGTDTQYF
TGTGCCAGCAGTTCGGGGTTTGTGTTGCGAGGCACAGATACGCAGTATTTT
>15|TRBJ2-3|TRBV6-5|-|-
CASSLTRAPPDTQYF
TGTGCCAGCAGCCTCACCCGAGCTCCCCCAGATACGCAGTATTTT
>12|TRBJ2-3|TRBV12-3/TRBV12-4|-|-
CASSGQTDTQYF
TGTGCCAGCTCAGGGCAAACAGATACGCAGTATTTT
>14|TRBJ2-4|TRBV4-2|-|-
CASSQSGSKNIQYF
TGTGCCAGCAGCCAGTCGGGGAGCAAAAACATTCAGTACTTC
>16|TRBJ2-1|TRBV6-1|TRBD2|-
CASSKGLADFPNEQFF
TGTGCCAGCAGTAAAGGACTAGCAGATTTTCCCAATGAGCAGTTCTTC
>15|TRBJ1-1|TRBV9|-|-
CASSVSPGAGEGAFF
TGTGCCAGCAGCGTGTCCCCGGGGGCGGGAGAGGGAGCTTTCTTT
>13|TRBJ1-4|TRBV2|TRBD1|-
CASTMTGNEKLFF
TGTGCCAGCACCATGACAGGGAATGAAAAACTGTTTTTT
>9|TRBJ1-5|TRBV20-1|-|-
CSACGPQHF
TGCAGTGCTTGCGGGCCCCAGCATTTT
>15|TRBJ1-1|TRBV4-1|-|-
CASSQVPGKVTEAFF
TGCGCCAGCAGCCAAGTTCCAGGGAAGGTCACTGAAGCTTTCTTT
>14|TRBJ1-1|TRBV2|TRBD1|few
CASSGGDRGTEAFF
TGTGCCAGCAGTGGGGGGGACAGGGGCACTGAAGCTTTCTTT
>13|TRBJ1-5|TRBV19|-|-
CASSNGFGQPQHF
TGTGCCAGTAGTAACGGGTTCGGGCAGCCCCAGCATTTT
>14|TRBJ2-5|TRBV19|TRBD1|once
CASSIGSGGETQYF
TGTGCCAGTAGTATAGGATCAGGGGGAGAGACCCAGTACTTC
>15|TRBJ1-3|TRBV2|-|-
CASSKHGLSGNTIYF
TGTGCCAGCAGTAAGCATGGACTCTCTGGAAACACCATATATTTT
>15|TRBJ2-3|TRBV7-3|TRBD2|-
CASSLSVAGVDTQYF
TGTGCCAGCAGCTTAAGTGTAGCGGGGGTCGATACGCAGTATTTT
>14|TRBJ1-1|TRBV5-4|-|-
CASSMDSRGTEAFF
TGTGCCAGCAGCATGGACAGCAGGGGAACTGAAGCTTTCTTT
>13|TRBJ1-4|TRBV6-5|-|-
CASSLEVDEKLFF
TGTGCCAGCAGCCTGGAGGTTGATGAAAAACTGTTTTTT
>15|TRBJ2-5|TRBV15|-|-
CATSSGLKEVETQYF
TGTGCCACCAGCAGCGGACTCAAGGAGGTGGAGACCCAGTACTTC
>13|TRBJ1-2|TRBV14|-|-
CASSQVEGYGYTF
TGTGCCAGCAGCCAAGTAGAGGGTTATGGCTACACCTTC
>13|TRBJ2-1|TRBV11-2|-|-
CASSPDWERVQFF
TGTGCCAGCAGCCCTGACTGGGAGCGGGTTCAGTTCTTC
>15|TRBJ1-6|TRBV5-1|TRBD1|-
CASSLGTGGSSPLHF
TGCGCCAGCAGCTTGGGGACAGGGGGCTCTTCACCCCTCCACTTT
>15|TRBJ1-1|TRBV28|-|-
CASSFWATMNTEAFF
TGTGCCAGCAGTTTCTGGGCGACGATGAACACTGAAGCTTTCTTT